The next 15 T cell receptor beta chains were all read from a single sample in a study of long-term antiretroviral therapy in people with HIV. A v3.0 immunoSEQ assay was performed at survey level. Sequencing was performed with immunoSEQ multiplex PCR; in TCRdb, only in-frame clones are kept and a portion is missing. The table records tens of thousands of clones, around 83% of them present only once. Sequencing used unsorted PBMCs, obtained 1.3 years after starting antiretroviral therapy. The receptor set was obtained from a man aged 60 to 75 with HIV.

This chain links TRBV7-9 with TRBJ2-3, with 7 bases that match TRBD2. The CDR3 covers 15 residues. The V gene's germline CDR1 is SEHNR and CDR2 FQNEAQ (reference sequence). After removal of 2 bases from V and 3 bases from J, the junction contained 5 bases not matched to a gene. The CDR3 region is CASSLLTSATDTQYF. The CDR3 region has the DNA TGTGCCAGCAGCTTACTCACTAGCGCGACAGATACGCAGTATTTT.

The gene calls are TRBV7-2 and TRBJ2-5; D unclear. The CDR3 sequence is 12 residues long. The germline gives CDR1 SGHTA, CDR2 FQGNSA. Between the trimmed V and J ends, which lost 5 bases and 4 bases, there was a span of 8 bases. The CDR3 region is CASSDPGETQYF. The CDR3 bases are TGTGCCAGCAGCGACCCGGGAGAGACCCAGTACTTC.

The genes are TRBV11-2 and TRBJ1-1; possible D gene TRBD1, 5 bases. Germline V CDR1 and CDR2: SGHAT, FQNNGV. The germline V and J ends were trimmed by 1 base and 4 bases, with 13 bases remaining between them. This CDR3 is 15 amino acids long. The CDR3 spells CASSLVFIGVTEAFF. CDR3 nucleotide sequence: TGTGCCAGCAGCTTAGTTTTTATAGGGGTCACTGAAGCTTTCTTT.

The chain links TRBV4-1 to TRBJ1-5, with a weak D call TRBD1 (5 bases). Trimming stripped 6 bases from V and 0 bases from J, with 15 bases between. The CDR3 spans 16 residues. CDR1 MGHRA and CDR2 YSYEKL come from the germline V gene. The CDR3 reads CASRQNDRNSNQPQHF. For the CDR3, the DNA is TGCGCCAGCAGGCAAAATGACAGAAATAGCAATCAGCCCCAGCATTTT.

This CDR3 reads CASSPRGQGTYEQYF. CDR3 DNA sequence: TGCGCCAGCAGCCCACGGGGACAGGGGACCTACGAGCAGTACTTC. This chain uses TRBV4-1 with TRBJ2-7; TRBD1 aligns across 10 bases. The CDR3 contains 15 residues. Losses at the gene ends were 4 bases for V and 2 bases for J; bases not matched to a gene: 5. CDR1 is MGHRA and CDR2 is YSYEKL in the germline V gene.

CDR3 residues: CASSQLAENYGYTF. In DNA, the CDR3 is TGCGCCAGCAGCCAACTGGCCGAGAACTATGGCTACACCTTC. The chain links TRBV4-3 to TRBJ1-2, with unresolved D. Germline values: CDR1 LGHNA, CDR2 YSLEER. V shed 2 bases and J shed 2 bases, with 9 bases lying between them. The CDR3 length is 14 residues.

CDR3 amino acids: CASSPTGVGNSPLHF. The CDR3 nucleotides read TGTGCCAGCTCGCCGACAGGGGTAGGAAATTCACCCCTCCACTTT. V gene TRBV18 combines with J gene TRBJ1-6; 8 bases align to TRBD1. Trimming removed 6 bases from V and 7 bases from J; junction bases left unmatched: 8. The CDR3 contains 15 residues. The V gene's germline CDR1 is KGHSH and CDR2 LQKENI.

The chain has TRBV5-6 and TRBJ1-5, with D unclear. Trimming shortened V by 2 bases and J by 5 bases, and 11 bases separated the two germline ends. This CDR3 has 14 amino acids. In germline, CDR1 is SGHDT, CDR2 YYEEEE. The CDR3 DNA follows: TGTGCCAGCAGCTTTGGGCCATCTTATCAGCCCCAGCATTTT. Translating gives CASSFGPSYQPQHF.

This chain connects TRBV19 to TRBJ1-6, with a tentative D call TRBD1 (6 bases). V lost 3 bases and J lost 7, with 13 bases in between. Germline V gene data show CDR1 as LNHDA and CDR2 as SQIVND (reference sequence). The length of the CDR3 is 15 residues. Here the CDR3 reads CASSIQGILNSPLHF. CDR3 DNA: TGTGCCAGTAGTATTCAGGGGATATTAAATTCACCCCTCCACTTT.

Here the CDR3 DNA reads TGCAGTGTTTACCGTCTCGGAGCTTTCTTT. Translating gives CSVYRLGAFF. The V and J genes are TRBV20-1 and TRBJ1-1; D unclear. Germline V gene lookup returns CDR1 DFQATT and CDR2 SNEGSKA (reference sequence). V was cut by 7 bases and J by 10 bases, with 13 bases left in between. This CDR3 region has 10 residues.

As to this clone: This sample includes further DNA sequences coding for the same CDR3. The gene calls are TRBV9 and TRBJ2-7; D remains ambiguous. The CDR3 is 15 amino acids. The V gene's germline CDR1 is SGDLS and CDR2 YYNGEE. V lost 2 bases, J lost 3 bases, and 15 bases lay in between. The CDR3 loop is CASSVSGSRDYEQYF. DNA for the CDR3: TGTGCCAGCAGCGTCTCGGGTTCCCGAGACTACGAGCAGTACTTC.

V and J are TRBV7-2 and TRBJ2-7, with TRBD1 matching over 9 bases. Germline CDR1 and CDR2: SGHTA and FQGNSA. The CDR3 is 15 residues long. The V and J ends lost 2 bases and 5 bases, in that order; junction bases with no gene match: 7. The CDR3 here is CASSLIGTGSHEQYF. CDR3 coding DNA: TGTGCCAGCAGCTTAATCGGGACAGGGTCCCACGAGCAGTACTTC.

The genes are TRBV6-7 and TRBJ2-5; D is unclear. TRBV6-7 qualifies as an ORF whose function is uncertain. V lost 6 bases to trimming and J lost 2 bases, with 1 base between them. The CDR3 totals 10 residues. CDR3 amino acids: CASRQETQYF. The CDR3 nucleotides read TGTGCCAGCAGACAAGAGACCCAGTACTTC.

The chain combines TRBV5-4 with TRBJ2-2; TRBD1 or TRBD2 may be the D gene (5 bases each). The CDR3 runs 15 residues. Trimming left V 4 bases short and J 7 bases short, with 17 bases between. Germline loops: CDR1 SGHNT, CDR2 YYREEE (reference sequence). The CDR3 sequence is CASSPGTSGSGELFF. The CDR3 nucleotides are TGTGCCAGCAGCCCAGGGACCTCGGGGAGCGGGGAGCTGTTTTTT.

The chain carries TRBV19 and TRBJ1-2, with 8 bases fitting TRBD1. This CDR3 spans 14 amino acids. The V segment lost 5 bases and the J segment 7 bases; nucleotides outside the gene matches: 9. CDR1 is LNHDA and CDR2 is SQIVND in the germline V gene (reference sequence). The CDR3 bases are TGTGCCAGTAGTGTCGGACAGGGCTTGATTGGCTACACCTTC. Its translation: CASSVGQGLIGYTF. Looking up the rest from reference TRBV19 and TRBJ1-2 gives the full variable domain: DGGITQSPKYLFRKEGQNVTLSCEQNLNHDAMYWYRQDPGQGLRLIYYSQIVNDFQKGDIAEGYSVSREKKESFPLTVTSAQKNPTAFYLCASSVGQGLIGYTFGSGTRLTVV.